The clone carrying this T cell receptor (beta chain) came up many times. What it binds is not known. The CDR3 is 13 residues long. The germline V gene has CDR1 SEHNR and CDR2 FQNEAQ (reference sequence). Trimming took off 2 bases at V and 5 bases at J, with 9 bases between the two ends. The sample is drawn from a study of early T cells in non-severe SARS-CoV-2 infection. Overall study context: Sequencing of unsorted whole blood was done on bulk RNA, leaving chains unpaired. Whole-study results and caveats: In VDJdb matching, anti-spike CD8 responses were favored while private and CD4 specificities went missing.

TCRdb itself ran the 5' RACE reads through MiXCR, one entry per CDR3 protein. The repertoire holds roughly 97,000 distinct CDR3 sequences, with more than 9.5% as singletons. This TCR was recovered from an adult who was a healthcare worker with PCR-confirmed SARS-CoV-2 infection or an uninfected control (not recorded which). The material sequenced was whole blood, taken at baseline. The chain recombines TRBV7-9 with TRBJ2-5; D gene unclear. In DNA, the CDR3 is TGTGCCAGCAGCTTAACTAATCCGGAGACCCAGTACTTC. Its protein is CASSLTNPETQYF. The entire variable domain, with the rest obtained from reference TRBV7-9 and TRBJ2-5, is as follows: DTGVSQNPRHKITKRGQNVTFRCDPISEHNRLYWYRQTLGQGPEFLTYFQNEAQLEKSRLLSDRFSAERPKGSFSTLEIQRTEQGDSAMYLCASSLTNPETQYFGPGTRLLVL.